One and the same sample provided the 21 T cell receptor beta chains below, sequenced in a study of human T cells and chemical hapten exposure. The time point here: patch test 2, 6 weeks after DPC sensitization. Stated treatment: therapeutic diphenylcyclopropenone sensitization with weekly scalp DPC. In TCRdb, the RACE reads were re-called with MiXCR into one record per CDR3 protein. The data contain 110,000 to 150,000 distinct CDR3 sequences, roughly 12% of them singletons. Material: whole blood, obtained in connection with sensitization to the hapten diphenylcyclopropenone (DPC). All receptors come from a woman aged 45-59 years with alopecia areata. Some clones in this sample may be carry-over from other donors' samples.

This clonotype was seen only a few times. V usage is TRBV20-1 and J usage is TRBJ2-5; 8 bases agree with TRBD1. This CDR3 comprises 15 residues. The germline V gene encodes CDR1 DFQATT and CDR2 SNEGSKA (reference sequence). V lost 5 bases to trimming and J lost 4 bases; unmatched junction nucleotides: 12. CDR3 coding DNA: TGCAGTGCTCACCCCGGACAGGGCACAGGAGAGACCCAGTACTTC. Its translation: CSAHPGQGTGETQYF.

V gene TRBV24-1 combines with J gene TRBJ2-3, with D hard to call. The CDR3 has 15 residues. Between the trimmed V and J ends, which lost 1 base and 3 bases, there was a span of 10 bases. CDR1 is KGHDR and CDR2 is SFDVKD in the germline V gene. CDR3 nucleotide sequence: TGTGCCACCAGTGATTTTGGCACCGGGACAGATACGCAGTATTTT. Protein product: CATSDFGTGTDTQYF.

This clonotype was counted a few times. The genes are TRBV28 and TRBJ2-1; TRBD1 or TRBD2 may be the D gene (5 bases each). The germline V gene encodes CDR1 MDHEN and CDR2 SYDVKM. CDR3 length equals 12 residues. Between the trimmed V and J ends, which lost 7 bases and 9 bases, there was a span of 13 bases. The CDR3 here is CASTVGVGEQFF. In nucleotides, the CDR3 is TGTGCCAGCACCGTGGGGGTGGGTGAGCAGTTCTTC.

The chain links TRBV20-1 to TRBJ2-6; D ambiguous. Trimming took off 2 bases at V and 0 bases at J, with 5 bases between the two ends. The V gene's germline CDR1 is DFQATT and CDR2 SNEGSKA (reference sequence). The CDR3 has 14 residues. Here the CDR3 reads CSARFSSGANVLTF. CDR3 sequence (DNA): TGCAGTGCTAGATTTTCCTCTGGGGCCAACGTCCTGACTTTC.

This chain links TRBV12-3 or TRBV12-4 with TRBJ1-1, with D unclear. V was clipped by 3 bases and J by 1 base, with 9 bases between them. The CDR3 totals 14 residues. CDR3 DNA sequence: TGTGCCAGCAGTTTGAGCGTCGGGAACACTGAAGCTTTCTTT. Amino acid sequence: CASSLSVGNTEAFF.

The chain carries TRBV27 and TRBJ2-3, with TRBD2 matching 10 bases. Unmatched junction bases numbered 14, after V lost 5 bases and J lost 9 bases. The V gene's germline CDR1 is MNHEY and CDR2 SMNVEV (reference sequence). The CDR3 runs to 16 residues. The CDR3 spells CASSPRLAGPPKTQYF. DNA of the CDR3: TGTGCCAGCAGTCCTCGACTAGCGGGCCCGCCCAAGACGCAGTATTTT.

The chain combines TRBV12-3 or TRBV12-4 with TRBJ2-7; TRBD1 matches 10 bases. The trim removed 3 bases at V and 7 bases at J, leaving 6 bases unmatched. This CDR3 is built from 14 residues. CDR3 sequence (DNA): TGTGCCAGCAGTTTGGGACAGGGGACGAGGGAGCAGTACTTC. It is translated as CASSLGQGTREQYF.

This clonotype was detected many times. The chain is built from TRBV30 and TRBJ2-1, with 7 positions matching TRBD2. The germline V gene encodes CDR1 GTSNPN and CDR2 SVGIG (reference sequence). The CDR3 runs to 13 residues. Losses at the gene ends were 2 bases for V and 6 bases for J; bases not matched to a gene: 4. The CDR3 region is CAWSQGLINEQFF. The CDR3 DNA follows: TGTGCCTGGAGTCAGGGACTAATCAATGAGCAGTTCTTC.

The chain joins TRBV11-2 to TRBJ2-1; a possible D gene is TRBD2 (6 bases). V lost 2 bases and J lost 4, with 12 bases in between. Germline lookup yields CDR1 SGHAT and CDR2 FQNNGV. CDR3 length: 15 amino acids. The CDR3 spells CASSLQLAGYNEQFF. Here the CDR3 DNA reads TGTGCCAGCAGCTTACAACTAGCTGGGTACAATGAGCAGTTCTTC.

CDR3 bases: TGTGCCAGCAGTGTTCTCCAGGGTACCTACAATGAGCAGTTCTTC. It encodes CASSVLQGTYNEQFF. The J gene is TRBJ2-1, the V gene TRBV2; perhaps TRBD1 as D (5 bases). This CDR3 spans 15 amino acids. Germline CDR1 SNHLY, CDR2 FYNNEI. Between the trimmed V and J ends, which lost 4 bases and 2 bases, there was a span of 12 bases.

This clonotype has at least ten counts. The chain uses TRBV10-3 and TRBJ2-3; 7 positions match TRBD2. From germline, CDR1 is ENHRY and CDR2 SYGVKD. The CDR3 covers 16 residues. The V gene end was trimmed by 10 bases and the J gene end by 2 bases; junction bases not matched to a gene: 15. The CDR3 is CATWGGVPRLTDTQYF. The CDR3 nucleotides are TGTGCCACCTGGGGGGGGGTGCCGCGACTCACAGATACGCAGTATTTT.

Regarding this clonotype: At one boundary the junction diverges from the germline segment, which might be a read error. This rearrangement joins TRBV29-1 to TRBJ2-3; D could derive from TRBD1 or TRBD2 (5 bases each). The CDR3 is made up of 13 amino acids. The V gene's germline CDR1 is SQVTM and CDR2 ANQGSEA. The CDR3 reads CSIEGDRSDTQYF. CDR3 coding DNA: TGCAGCATTGAGGGCGACAGATCAGATACGCAGTATTTT.

This clonotype was counted at least ten times. The chain couples TRBV11-2 to TRBJ2-7; D is ambiguous. V was cut by 1 base and J by 6 bases, with 16 bases left in between. Germline assignment: CDR1 SGHAT and CDR2 FQNNGV. CDR3 size: 15 residues. The CDR3 sequence is CASSLAAQASGEQYF. The CDR3, as DNA: TGTGCCAGCAGCTTAGCGGCTCAGGCATCGGGCGAGCAGTACTTC.

This clonotype occurred many times. This rearrangement joins TRBV9 to TRBJ2-1; 11 bases line up with TRBD2. CDR1 and CDR2 from the germline V gene are SGDLS and YYNGEE. The CDR3 covers 18 residues. Trimming removed 0 bases from V and 9 bases from J; junction bases left unmatched: 14. The CDR3 coding sequence is TGTGCCAGCAGCGTAGAGCCCAGGTTAGCGGGAGGGCCGGGTGAGCAGTTCTTC. It codes for CASSVEPRLAGGPGEQFF.

The chain recombines TRBV20-1 with TRBJ2-2, with a possible D match to TRBD2 (6 bases). Trimming took 0 bases from V and 5 from J, leaving 10 bases between them. Germline V CDR1 and CDR2: DFQATT, SNEGSKA (reference sequence). The CDR3 extends over 14 amino acids. Here the CDR3 reads CSARDRGITGELFF. The CDR3 DNA follows: TGCAGTGCTAGAGACCGGGGGATAACCGGGGAGCTGTTTTTT.

The chain carries TRBV18 and TRBJ1-1; no clear D gene. Trimming took off 0 bases at V and 4 bases at J, with 6 bases between the two ends. The length of the CDR3 is 13 residues. Germline CDR1 and CDR2: KGHSH and LQKENI. The CDR3 DNA is TGTGCCAGCTCACCACCGGGTGTCACTGAAGCTTTCTTT. Translating it yields CASSPPGVTEAFF.

The chain is built from TRBV7-9 and TRBJ2-3; TRBD2 is a possible D gene (6 bases). Germline V lookup: CDR1 SEHNR, CDR2 FQNEAQ (reference sequence). The CDR3 has 17 amino acids. Trimming removed 4 bases from V and 0 bases from J, with 17 bases in between. The CDR3 DNA sequence: TGTGCCAGCAGCTCGACGCTAGCGCGCGCTAGCACAGATACGCAGTATTTT. Translating it yields CASSSTLARASTDTQYF.

Ten or more counts support this clonotype. The chain employs TRBV5-1 and TRBJ2-5; unclear D gene. Germline assignment: CDR1 SGHRS and CDR2 YFSETQ. Deletions cut 0 bases from V and 4 bases from J, with 7 bases between. The CDR3 is 13 amino acids. The DNA for the CDR3 is TGCGCCAGCAGCTTGGCGGTGACAGAGACCCAGTACTTC. It encodes CASSLAVTETQYF.

At least ten counts were recorded for this clonotype. DNA of the CDR3: TGTGCCAGCTCACCACGGACAGGGAAGGAGACCCAGTACTTC. Translation gives CASSPRTGKETQYF. The chain carries TRBV18 and TRBJ2-5, with 8 bases aligning to TRBD1. This CDR3 is built from 14 residues. Germline V gives CDR1 KGHSH, CDR2 LQKENI. V was clipped by 1 base and J by 5 bases; unmatched bases: 3. The full variable domain, in which reference TRBV18 and TRBJ2-5 provide the parts outside the CDR3, is NAGVMQNPRHLVRRRGQEARLRCSPMKGHSHVYWYRQLPEEGLKFMVYLQKENIIDESGMPKERFSAEFPKEGPSILRIQQVVRGDSAAYFCASSPRTGKETQYFGPGTRLLVL.

The table lists this clonotype with many counts. V usage is TRBV28 and J usage is TRBJ2-7; D not resolved. Looked up from germline, CDR1 is MDHEN and CDR2 is SYDVKM. The CDR3 has 16 amino acids. Trimming shortened V by 3 bases and J by 2 bases, and 17 bases separated the two germline ends. CDR3 sequence: CASSFNFPRTPYEQYF. The CDR3 DNA is TGTGCCAGCAGTTTCAACTTCCCACGGACCCCCTACGAGCAGTACTTC.

This clonotype was counted at least ten times. The V gene is TRBV6-2 or TRBV6-3, the J gene TRBJ1-5; D remains ambiguous. V lost 1 base and J lost 4, with 8 bases in between. From germline, CDR1 is MNHEY and CDR2 SVGEGT. This CDR3 is built from 14 residues. For the CDR3, the DNA is TGTGCCAGCAGTTACTACGGCTCTAATCAGCCCCAGCATTTT. Translating gives CASSYYGSNQPQHF.